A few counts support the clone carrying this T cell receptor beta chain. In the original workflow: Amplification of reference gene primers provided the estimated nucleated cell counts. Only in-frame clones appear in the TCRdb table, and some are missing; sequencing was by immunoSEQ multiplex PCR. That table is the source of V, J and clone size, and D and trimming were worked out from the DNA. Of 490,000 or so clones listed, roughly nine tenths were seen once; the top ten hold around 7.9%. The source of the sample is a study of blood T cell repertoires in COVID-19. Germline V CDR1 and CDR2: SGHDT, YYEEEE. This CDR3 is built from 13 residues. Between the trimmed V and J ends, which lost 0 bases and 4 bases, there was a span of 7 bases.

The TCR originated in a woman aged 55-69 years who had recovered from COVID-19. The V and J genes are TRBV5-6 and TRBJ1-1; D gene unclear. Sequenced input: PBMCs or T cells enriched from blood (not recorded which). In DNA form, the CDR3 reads TGTGCCAGCAGCTTGGTGTCTATCACTGAAGCTTTCTTT. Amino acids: CASSLVSITEAFF.